This T cell receptor beta chain appears in the sequencing data of a study of blood T cell repertoires in COVID-19. On the study more broadly: T cells, B-cell-depleted T cells, or PBMCs provided the cDNA or gDNA that served as material.

Authors' methods: Quantification of nucleated cells was approximated via reference gene primer amplification. The data were produced by immunoSEQ multiplex PCR, yet TCRdb's version contains in-frame clones alone and is incomplete. V, J and clone size reflect that table, while D and trimming were determined from the DNA. The table lists 100,000 to 150,000 clones, about 87% of them singletons. Germline V CDR1 and CDR2: SGHTS, YDEGEE. Trimming left V 5 bases short and J 5 bases short, with 16 bases between. The CDR3 length is 15 residues. V and J are TRBV5-8 and TRBJ1-4; D gene uncertain. Sequences were obtained from peripheral blood. This receptor was taken from a woman aged 45-59 years with acute or convalescent COVID-19. CDR3 region: CASRSRRKPNEKLFF. The CDR3 DNA reads TGTGCCAGCAGGTCTAGACGGAAACCGAATGAAAAACTGTTTTTT.